These 23 T cell receptor beta chains share one sample of origin, sequenced in a study of T cell changes during pregnancy in multiple sclerosis. Using immunoSEQ multiplex PCR, the repertoire was profiled, and TCRdb retains in-frame clones only, with some absent. Found here are tens of thousands of clones, around 93% of them singletons; the top ten hold roughly 2.5%. This specimen consisted of peripheral blood, obtained in the second trimester of pregnancy. These receptors were taken from a female donor with multiple sclerosis, enrolled in a pregnancy study.

The V and J genes are TRBV6-6 and TRBJ1-1; 12 bases line up with TRBD1. Looked up from germline, CDR1 is MNHNY and CDR2 is SVGAGI (reference sequence). The CDR3 runs to 14 residues. Trimming at V came to 8 bases and at J to 4 bases, leaving 5 bases not matched to a gene. The CDR3 bases are TGTGCCAGCCGGGACAGGGGGCTTAGCACTGAAGCTTTCTTT. Translation gives CASRDRGLSTEAFF.

The chain couples TRBV19 to TRBJ1-1; TRBD1 matches 7 bases. V dropped 4 bases and J dropped 4; count of bases not matched to a gene: 3. There are 13 residues in the CDR3. Germline loops: CDR1 LNHDA, CDR2 SQIVND (reference sequence). CDR3: CASSNDRATEAFF. CDR3 nucleotide sequence: TGTGCCAGTAGTAATGACAGGGCCACTGAAGCTTTCTTT. The variable domain in full, with the rest retrieved from reference TRBV19 and TRBJ1-1, is DGGITQSPKYLFRKEGQNVTLSCEQNLNHDAMYWYRQDPGQGLRLIYYSQIVNDFQKGDIAEGYSVSREKKESFPLTVTSAQKNPTAFYLCASSNDRATEAFFGQGTRLTVV.

The chain has TRBV30 and TRBJ1-1; D not resolved. Germline values: CDR1 GTSNPN, CDR2 SVGIG (reference sequence). With 5 bases removed from V and 1 base from J, the gap between germline ends came to 11 bases. The CDR3 extends over 13 amino acids. CDR3 protein: CAWQAVRNTEAFF. In nucleotides, the CDR3 is TGTGCCTGGCAAGCGGTAAGGAACACTGAAGCTTTCTTT.

Only one count was recorded for this clone. V is TRBV4-1 and J is TRBJ2-3, with a weak D call TRBD1 (7 bases). The germline CDR1 and CDR2 sequences are MGHRA and YSYEKL. Trimming removed 8 bases from V and 1 base from J, with 13 bases in between. The CDR3 runs 14 residues. This CDR3 reads CASAEGAGTDTQYF. The CDR3 DNA is TGCGCCAGCGCGGAGGGGGCCGGCACAGATACGCAGTATTTT.

This rearrangement joins TRBV2 to TRBJ2-2, with a tentative D call TRBD1 (5 bases). The CDR3 is 11 residues long. The ends were cut back, 8 bases at V and 6 bases at J, with 7 bases in the middle. CDR1 is SNHLY and CDR2 is FYNNEI in the germline V gene. The CDR3 coding sequence is TGTGCCAGCCAAGGGGCCGGGGAGCTGTTTTTT. This gives the protein CASQGAGELFF.

The chain has TRBV5-1 and TRBJ1-6, with TRBD1 matching over 8 bases. The CDR3 covers 15 residues. The V gene end was trimmed by 4 bases and the J gene end by 9 bases; junction bases not matched to a gene: 9. Per germline, CDR1 SGHRS and CDR2 YFSETQ. The CDR3 bases are TGCGCCAGCAGCCAAGGACAGGGATCGGCTTCACCCCTCCACTTT. Encoded protein: CASSQGQGSASPLHF.

This clone was counted a single time. The V and J genes are TRBV2 and TRBJ2-4, with 9 bases aligning to TRBD1. The CDR3 is 16 residues long. The V segment lost 4 bases and the J segment 7 bases; nucleotides outside the gene matches: 11. Looked up from germline, CDR1 is SNHLY and CDR2 is FYNNEI. Here the CDR3 DNA reads TGTGCCAGCAGTGGCACCGGGACAGGGAAAATTAACATTCAGTACTTC. Translating it yields CASSGTGTGKINIQYF.

The V and J genes are TRBV13 and TRBJ2-1, with TRBD2 matching 13 bases. This CDR3 comprises 18 residues. Germline trimming cut 4 bases from V and 10 bases from J; bases unmatched to any gene: 16. The germline CDR1 and CDR2 sequences are PRHDT and FYEKMQ (reference sequence). The CDR3 loop reads CASSSPTSGGPIVVEQFF. The CDR3, as DNA: TGTGCCAGCAGCTCCCCGACTAGCGGGGGGCCTATCGTTGTCGAGCAGTTCTTC.

The rearrangement links TRBV7-6 to TRBJ2-3, with a tentative D call TRBD1 (5 bases). With 3 bases removed from V and 0 bases from J, the gap between germline ends came to 13 bases. The CDR3 contains 16 residues. Germline CDR1 and CDR2: SGHVS and FNYEAQ. The CDR3 region is CASSFAPPGSTDTQYF. Here the CDR3 DNA reads TGTGCCAGCAGCTTCGCCCCCCCAGGGAGCACAGATACGCAGTATTTT.

The chain carries TRBV6-5 and TRBJ1-1; D unclear. V was clipped by 7 bases and J by 0 bases, with 15 bases between them. This CDR3 has 15 amino acids. CDR1 and CDR2 from the germline V gene are MNHEY and SVGAGI. CDR3 residues: CASIVLTGMNTEAFF. The DNA for the CDR3 is TGTGCCAGCATCGTACTAACGGGGATGAACACTGAAGCTTTCTTT.

The rearrangement links TRBV5-1 to TRBJ1-1; no reliable D call. Looked up from germline, CDR1 is SGHRS and CDR2 is YFSETQ. CDR3 length equals 13 residues. The V gene lost 4 bases and the J gene lost 5 bases, with 12 bases spanning the gap. This CDR3 reads CASSPAGETEAFF. CDR3 nucleotide sequence: TGCGCCAGCAGCCCCGCGGGTGAGACTGAAGCTTTCTTT.

This chain connects TRBV6-5 to TRBJ1-1, with D unresolved. Germline-derived CDR1 and CDR2 are MNHEY and SVGAGI. The CDR3 has 12 residues. Trimming shortened V by 5 bases and J by 6 bases, and 10 bases separated the two germline ends. The CDR3 loop reads CASSTRISEAFF. The CDR3 coding sequence is TGTGCCAGCAGTACGCGTATTTCTGAAGCTTTCTTT.

The chain links TRBV4-1 to TRBJ1-2; weak D call: TRBD1 (6 bases). Germline loops: CDR1 MGHRA, CDR2 YSYEKL. The CDR3 totals 14 residues. V was cut by 0 bases and J by 7 bases, with 12 bases left in between. The CDR3 loop reads CASSQEAGAGGYTF. CDR3 nucleotide sequence: TGCGCCAGCAGCCAAGAAGCAGGGGCGGGTGGCTACACCTTC.

The J gene is TRBJ2-1, the V gene TRBV7-9; 9 bases agree with TRBD2. The J segment lost 13 bases and the V segment lost 1 base, leaving 2 bases of the junction unmatched. The germline gives CDR1 SEHNR, CDR2 FQNEAQ (reference sequence). This CDR3 comprises 12 residues. For the CDR3, the DNA is TGTGCCAGCAGCTTAGGGGGGACTAGCCAGTTCTTC. Translating it yields CASSLGGTSQFF.

On this clone: Other DNA sequences within the sample encode an identical CDR3. This chain uses TRBV5-6 with TRBJ1-1; 8 bases align to TRBD1. The trim removed 4 bases at V and 1 base at J, leaving 3 bases unmatched. Looked up from germline, CDR1 is SGHDT and CDR2 is YYEEEE. This CDR3 region has 14 residues. DNA of the CDR3: TGTGCCAGCAGCCCCGGGACAGGGAACACTGAAGCTTTCTTT. Translating gives CASSPGTGNTEAFF.

V is TRBV6-1 and J is TRBJ1-5, with 11 nucleotides matching TRBD1. V shed 2 bases and J 6 bases; nucleotides not matched to a gene: 12. This CDR3 region has 18 residues. CDR1 and CDR2 (germline): MNHNS, SASEGT. Here the CDR3 reads CASSESPRTGGIGQPQHF. CDR3 nucleotide sequence: TGTGCCAGCAGTGAATCCCCAAGGACAGGGGGCATAGGTCAGCCCCAGCATTTT.

A remark on this clone: Germline and junction disagree at one end, which may indicate a read error. The chain uses TRBV7-7 and TRBJ2-2, with D tentatively TRBD2 (6 bases). Germline CDR1 is SSHAT and CDR2 is FNYEAQ (reference sequence). The CDR3 sequence is 17 residues long. CDR3 amino acids: CASSLDFGTLNTGELFF. The CDR3 DNA sequence: TGTGCTAGCAGCTTAGACTTTGGGACTTTGAACACCGGGGAGCTGTTTTTT.

The genes are TRBV27 and TRBJ2-2; a possible D gene is TRBD1 (6 bases). Germline loops: CDR1 MNHEY, CDR2 SMNVEV (reference sequence). Deletions cut 0 bases from V and 4 bases from J, with 12 bases between. This CDR3 has 16 amino acids. The CDR3 here is CASSLSGTIVTGELFF. For the CDR3, the DNA is TGTGCCAGCAGTTTATCCGGGACAATCGTCACCGGGGAGCTGTTTTTT.

The gene calls are TRBV10-3 and TRBJ1-5; perhaps TRBD1 as D (6 bases). Trimming took off 3 bases at V and 6 bases at J, with 15 bases between the two ends. The CDR3 has 15 residues. CDR1 is ENHRY and CDR2 is SYGVKD in the germline V gene. CDR3 coding DNA: TGTGCCATCAGTGACATATCAGGGGTTAGTCAGCCCCAGCATTTT. Protein sequence: CAISDISGVSQPQHF.

The chain links TRBV18 to TRBJ2-5; TRBD1 agrees at 7 bases. The CDR3 is made up of 14 amino acids. CDR1 and CDR2 (germline): KGHSH, LQKENI. The trim removed 4 bases at V and 4 bases at J, leaving 6 bases unmatched. The CDR3 reads CASSLQGRGETQYF. In DNA form, the CDR3 reads TGTGCCAGCTCACTACAGGGGCGCGGAGAGACCCAGTACTTC.

This chain joins TRBV10-1 and TRBJ2-7; D not certain. V was pared by 0 bases and J by 3 bases, with 6 bases between. Per germline, CDR1 WNHNN and CDR2 SYGVQD (reference sequence). CDR3 size: 13 residues. Here the CDR3 DNA reads TGCGCCAGCAGTGAGTCGGGCAGCTACGAGCAGTACTTC. Its protein product is CASSESGSYEQYF.

The chain couples TRBV7-2 to TRBJ2-2; the D gene is possibly TRBD2 (5 bases). Looked up from germline, CDR1 is SGHTA and CDR2 is FQGNSA. V was pared by 7 bases and J by 4 bases, with 16 bases between. CDR3 length equals 15 residues. The CDR3 DNA reads as TGTGCCAGCACCTTCTTACGAGGGTCCACCGGGGAGCTGTTTTTT. The encoded protein is CASTFLRGSTGELFF.

This clone was seen more than once but under ten times. The chain combines TRBV7-6 with TRBJ2-1; D may be TRBD1 (5 bases). The germline V and J ends were trimmed by 5 bases and 3 bases, with 23 bases remaining between them. CDR1 and CDR2 from the germline V gene are SGHVS and FNYEAQ. This CDR3 contains 18 residues. The DNA of the CDR3 is TGTGCCAGCAGCCCGCTAACAGGAGCCCCCCGAGGCTACAATGAGCAGTTCTTC. This sequence encodes CASSPLTGAPRGYNEQFF.